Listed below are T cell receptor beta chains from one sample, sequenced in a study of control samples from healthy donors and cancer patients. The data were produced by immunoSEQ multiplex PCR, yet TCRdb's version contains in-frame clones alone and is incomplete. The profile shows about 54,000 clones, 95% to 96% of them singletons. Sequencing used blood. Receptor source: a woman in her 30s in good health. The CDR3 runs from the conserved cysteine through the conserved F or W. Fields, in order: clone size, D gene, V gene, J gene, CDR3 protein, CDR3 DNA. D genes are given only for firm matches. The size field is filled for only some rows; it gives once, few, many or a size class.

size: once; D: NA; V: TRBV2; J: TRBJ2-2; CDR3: CASRRGENTGELFF; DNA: TGTGCCAGCCGACGGGGAGAGAACACCGGGGAGCTGTTTTTT
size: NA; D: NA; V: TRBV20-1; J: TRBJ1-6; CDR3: CSASFRADNSPLHF; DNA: TGCAGTGCTAGTTTCAGGGCGGATAATTCACCCCTCCACTTT
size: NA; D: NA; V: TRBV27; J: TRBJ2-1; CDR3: CASSLSGDPTYNEQFF; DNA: TGTGCCAGCAGTTTATCAGGGGACCCGACCTACAATGAGCAGTTCTTC
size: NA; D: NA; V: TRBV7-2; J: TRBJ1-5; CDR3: CASSRTDYQPQHF; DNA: TGTGCCAGCAGCAGGACCGACTATCAGCCCCAGCATTTT
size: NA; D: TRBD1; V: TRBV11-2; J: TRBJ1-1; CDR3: CASSPRTGITEAFF; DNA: TGTGCCAGCAGCCCCAGGACAGGGATCACTGAAGCTTTCTTT
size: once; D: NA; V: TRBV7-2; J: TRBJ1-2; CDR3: CASSPSRDGEEGGYTF; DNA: TGTGCCAGCAGCCCTTCCCGGGACGGCGAGGAAGGTGGCTACACCTTC
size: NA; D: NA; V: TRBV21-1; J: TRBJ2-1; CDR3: CASSKVCGQGAISSYNEQFF; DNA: TGTGCCAGCAGCAAAGTGTGCGGACAGGGAGCGATTAGCTCCTACAATGAGCAGTTCTTC
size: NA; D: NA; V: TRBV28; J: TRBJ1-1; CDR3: CASSVTGFTEAFF; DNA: TGTGCCAGCAGTGTGACAGGCTTCACTGAAGCTTTCTTT
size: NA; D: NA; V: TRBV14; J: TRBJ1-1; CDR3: CASSQGTSNTEAFF; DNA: TGTGCCAGCAGCCAAGGGACATCGAACACTGAAGCTTTCTTT
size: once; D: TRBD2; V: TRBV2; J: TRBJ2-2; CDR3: CASKRPGLANTGELFF; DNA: TGTGCCAGCAAACGCCCGGGACTAGCGAACACCGGGGAGCTGTTTTTT
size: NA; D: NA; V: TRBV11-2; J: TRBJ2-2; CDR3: CASSRNTGELFF; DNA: TGTGCCAGCAGCCGTAACACCGGGGAGCTGTTTTTT
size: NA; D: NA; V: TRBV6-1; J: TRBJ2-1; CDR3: CASSEDGGAGPGNEQFF; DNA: TGTGCCAGCAGTGAGGACGGTGGGGCGGGCCCAGGCAATGAGCAGTTCTTC
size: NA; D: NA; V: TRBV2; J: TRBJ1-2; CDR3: CASSEGGDHYGYTF; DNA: TGTGCCAGCAGTGAAGGGGGGGACCACTATGGCTACACCTTC
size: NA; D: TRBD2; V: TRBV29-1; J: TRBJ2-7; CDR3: CSVASGSVYEQYF; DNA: TGCAGCGTGGCTAGCGGGAGCGTCTACGAGCAGTACTTC
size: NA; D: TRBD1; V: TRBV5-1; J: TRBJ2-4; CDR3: CASSLETGKSIQYF; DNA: TGCGCCAGCAGCTTGGAGACAGGGAAGAGCATTCAGTACTTC
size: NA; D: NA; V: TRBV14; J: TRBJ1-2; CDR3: CASSQGTATNYGYTF; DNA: TGTGCCAGCAGCCAAGGGACCGCCACTAACTATGGCTACACCTTC
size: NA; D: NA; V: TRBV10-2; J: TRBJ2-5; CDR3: CASSEGGAAETQYF; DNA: TGCGCCAGCAGTGAAGGTGGGGCCGCGGAGACCCAGTACTTC
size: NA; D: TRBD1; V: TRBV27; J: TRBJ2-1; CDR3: CASSLGRTGVNEQFF; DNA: TGTGCCAGCAGTTTAGGCCGGACAGGGGTCAATGAGCAGTTCTTC
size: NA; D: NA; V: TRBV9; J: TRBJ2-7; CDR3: CASSVGGVGTYEQYF; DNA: TGTGCCAGCAGCGTAGGGGGGGTAGGGACCTACGAGCAGTACTTC
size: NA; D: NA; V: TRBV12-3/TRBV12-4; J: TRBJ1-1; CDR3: CASSFGGLTEAFF; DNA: TGTGCCAGCAGTTTTGGGGGATTGACTGAAGCTTTCTTT
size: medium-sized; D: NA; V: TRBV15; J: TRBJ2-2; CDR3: CATRENRDTGELFF; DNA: TGTGCCACCAGGGAAAATAGAGACACCGGGGAGCTGTTTTTT
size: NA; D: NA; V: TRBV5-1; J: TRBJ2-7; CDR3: CASTPLGFDELYF; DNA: TGCGCCAGCACCCCTTTGGGATTCGACGAGCTGTACTTC
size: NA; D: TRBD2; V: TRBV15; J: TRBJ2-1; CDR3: CATHPGLAGESGEQFF; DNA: TGTGCCACGCACCCGGGACTAGCGGGAGAAAGTGGGGAGCAGTTCTTC
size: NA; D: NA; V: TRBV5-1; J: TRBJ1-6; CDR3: CASSLRETGFSPLHF; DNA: TGCGCCAGCAGCTTAAGAGAGACAGGTTTCTCACCCCTCCACTTT
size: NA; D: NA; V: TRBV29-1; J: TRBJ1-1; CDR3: CSVRGSTEAFF; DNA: TGCAGCGTTCGTGGGTCCACTGAAGCTTTCTTT
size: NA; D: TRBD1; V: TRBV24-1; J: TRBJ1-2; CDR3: CATSEPGQNSGYTF; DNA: TGTGCCACCAGTGAACCGGGACAGAATTCTGGCTACACCTTC
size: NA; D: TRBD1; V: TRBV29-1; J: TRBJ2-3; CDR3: CSVDRDRGPDTQYF; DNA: TGCAGCGTTGACCGGGACAGGGGCCCAGATACGCAGTATTTT
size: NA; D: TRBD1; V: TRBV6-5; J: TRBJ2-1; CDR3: CASRQDRVSYNEQFF; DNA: TGTGCCAGCAGACAGGACAGGGTCTCCTACAATGAGCAGTTCTTC
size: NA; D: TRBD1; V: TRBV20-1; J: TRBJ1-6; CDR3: CSAGQGAYF; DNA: TGCAGTGCAGGACAGGGAGCCTACTTT
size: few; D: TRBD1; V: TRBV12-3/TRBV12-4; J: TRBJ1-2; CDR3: CASSWTGARGYTF; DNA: TGTGCCAGCAGCTGGACAGGGGCGCGTGGCTACACCTTC
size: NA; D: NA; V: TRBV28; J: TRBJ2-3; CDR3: CASSLGGTPTDTQYF; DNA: TGTGCCAGCAGTTTGGGGGGGACACCCACAGATACGCAGTATTTT
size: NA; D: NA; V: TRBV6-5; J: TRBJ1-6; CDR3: CASSYSGGGHSPLHF; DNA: TGTGCCAGCAGTTACTCCGGCGGGGGTCATTCACCCCTCCACTTT
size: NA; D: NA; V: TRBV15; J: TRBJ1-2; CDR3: CATSRGGNYGYTF; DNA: TGTGCCACCAGCAGAGGTGGGAACTATGGCTACACCTTC
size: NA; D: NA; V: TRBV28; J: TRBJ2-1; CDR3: CASSFGGEQFF; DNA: TGTGCCAGCAGTTTCGGGGGTGAGCAGTTCTTC
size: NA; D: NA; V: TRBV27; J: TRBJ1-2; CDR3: CASSFSRDNANYGYTF; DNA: TGTGCCAGCAGTTTTTCTCGGGACAACGCTAACTATGGCTACACCTTC
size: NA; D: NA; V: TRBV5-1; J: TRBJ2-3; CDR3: CASSLAGGQVDTQYF; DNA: TGCGCCAGCAGCTTGGCCGGGGGGCAGGTAGATACGCAGTATTTT
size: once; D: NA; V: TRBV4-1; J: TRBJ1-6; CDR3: CASSQVPGGTGNSPLHF; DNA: TGCGCCAGCAGCCAAGTCCCTGGAGGGACGGGCAATTCACCCCTCCACTTT
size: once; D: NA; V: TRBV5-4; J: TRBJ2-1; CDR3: CASSLGQSSYNEQFF; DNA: TGTGCCAGCAGCTTGGGGCAGAGCTCCTACAATGAGCAGTTCTTC
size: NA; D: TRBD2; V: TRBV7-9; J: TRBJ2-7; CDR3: CASSSTSAYEQYF; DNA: TGTGCCAGCAGCTCAACTAGCGCCTACGAGCAGTACTTC
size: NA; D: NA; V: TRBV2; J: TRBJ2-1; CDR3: CASSGVAEINEQFF; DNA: TGTGCCAGCAGTGGGGTAGCGGAGATCAATGAGCAGTTCTTC
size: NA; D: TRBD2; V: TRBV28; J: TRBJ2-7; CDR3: CASSFGGGSYEQYF; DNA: TGTGCCAGCAGTTTCGGGGGAGGGTCCTACGAGCAGTACTTC
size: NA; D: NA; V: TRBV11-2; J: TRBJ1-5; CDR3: CASSLWGGGGNQPQHF; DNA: TGTGCCAGCAGCTTATGGGGGGGAGGGGGAAATCAGCCCCAGCATTTT
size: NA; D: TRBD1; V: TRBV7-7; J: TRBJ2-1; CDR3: CASSLPGTGHNNEQFF; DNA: TGTGCTAGCAGCTTACCGGGGACAGGCCATAACAATGAGCAGTTCTTC